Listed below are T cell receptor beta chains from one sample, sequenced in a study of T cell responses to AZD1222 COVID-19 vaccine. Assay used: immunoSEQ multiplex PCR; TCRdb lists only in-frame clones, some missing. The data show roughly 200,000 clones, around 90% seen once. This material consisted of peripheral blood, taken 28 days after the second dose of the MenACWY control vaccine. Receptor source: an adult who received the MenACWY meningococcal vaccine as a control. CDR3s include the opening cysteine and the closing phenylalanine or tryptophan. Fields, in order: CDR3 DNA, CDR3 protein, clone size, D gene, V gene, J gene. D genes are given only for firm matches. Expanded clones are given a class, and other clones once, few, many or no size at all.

cdr3_nt: TGTGCCAGCAGCAGCCGACAGGGGGGGCAAGAGACCCAGTACTTC
cdr3_aa: CASSSRQGGQETQYF
clone_size: .
d_call: TRBD1
v_call: TRBV5-5
j_call: TRBJ2-5

cdr3_nt: TGTGCCACCAGTGAGAGACAGGGGGCTAGAGGTGGCTACACCTTC
cdr3_aa: CATSERQGARGGYTF
clone_size: .
d_call: TRBD1
v_call: TRBV24-1
j_call: TRBJ1-2

cdr3_nt: TGTGCCAGCAGCCGTTCGTTGGGCGACATGAACACTGAAGCTTTCTTT
cdr3_aa: CASSRSLGDMNTEAFF
clone_size: .
d_call: .
v_call: TRBV11-2
j_call: TRBJ1-1

cdr3_nt: TGTGCCAGCAGTCCTGGGTTTTCCACAGATACGCAGTATTTT
cdr3_aa: CASSPGFSTDTQYF
clone_size: .
d_call: .
v_call: TRBV6-4
j_call: TRBJ2-3

cdr3_nt: TGTGCCAGCAGTTTATCCCACGCGGGAGGGCGTGAGACCCAGTACTTC
cdr3_aa: CASSLSHAGGRETQYF
clone_size: .
d_call: TRBD2
v_call: TRBV27
j_call: TRBJ2-5

cdr3_nt: TGCAGCGTTGAAGATCTCGCAGGACGCGTCTATGGCTACACCTTC
cdr3_aa: CSVEDLAGRVYGYTF
clone_size: .
d_call: .
v_call: TRBV29-1
j_call: TRBJ1-2

cdr3_nt: TGTGCCAGCAGAGGACTAGCGGGAGGCGAGGGTGAGCAGTTCTTC
cdr3_aa: CASRGLAGGEGEQFF
clone_size: few
d_call: TRBD2
v_call: TRBV6-5
j_call: TRBJ2-1

cdr3_nt: TGTGCCAGCTCCCACAGCAGCGGCAGGATCTACAATGAGCAGTTCTTC
cdr3_aa: CASSHSSGRIYNEQFF
clone_size: .
d_call: .
v_call: TRBV18
j_call: TRBJ2-1

cdr3_nt: TGTGCCAGTAGTATCTCTGCGGGAGGGGGCACAGATACGCAGTATTTT
cdr3_aa: CASSISAGGGTDTQYF
clone_size: once
d_call: TRBD2
v_call: TRBV19
j_call: TRBJ2-3

cdr3_nt: TGTGCCAGCAGTTACTCGACGGTCATCACTGAAGCTTTCTTT
cdr3_aa: CASSYSTVITEAFF
clone_size: .
d_call: .
v_call: TRBV6-2/TRBV6-3
j_call: TRBJ1-1

cdr3_nt: TGTGCCAGCAGACTGGGGTACGAGCAGTACTTC
cdr3_aa: CASRLGYEQYF
clone_size: .
d_call: .
v_call: TRBV7-2
j_call: TRBJ2-7

cdr3_nt: TGTGCCAGCAGTGAAGTGGGGTATGGAACTGAAGCTTTCTTT
cdr3_aa: CASSEVGYGTEAFF
clone_size: .
d_call: .
v_call: TRBV2
j_call: TRBJ1-1

cdr3_nt: TGTGCCAGCAGCTTAGGGGGGGTGGATCAGCCCCAGCATTTT
cdr3_aa: CASSLGGVDQPQHF
clone_size: .
d_call: .
v_call: TRBV7-9
j_call: TRBJ1-5

cdr3_nt: TGTGCCACCAGTGACTCCACACGGACACCGGGAGGGACCCAGTACTTC
cdr3_aa: CATSDSTRTPGGTQYF
clone_size: few
d_call: TRBD2
v_call: TRBV24-1
j_call: TRBJ2-5

cdr3_nt: TGTGCCAGCAGCTCACTACAGGGCGCTCAGCCCCAGCATTTT
cdr3_aa: CASSSLQGAQPQHF
clone_size: .
d_call: .
v_call: TRBV7-6
j_call: TRBJ1-5

cdr3_nt: TGTGCCTGGAGTGTCCAGGGGGAAAAACTGTTTTTT
cdr3_aa: CAWSVQGEKLFF
clone_size: .
d_call: .
v_call: TRBV30
j_call: TRBJ1-4

cdr3_nt: TGTGCCAGCAGTTACTCGGGCCAGGGGCCATCGGGCAATCAGCCCCAGCATTTT
cdr3_aa: CASSYSGQGPSGNQPQHF
clone_size: .
d_call: .
v_call: TRBV6-2/TRBV6-3
j_call: TRBJ1-5

cdr3_nt: TGTGCCAGCAGCTTAATCGGGATCGGGGAGCTGTTTTTT
cdr3_aa: CASSLIGIGELFF
clone_size: .
d_call: .
v_call: TRBV7-9
j_call: TRBJ2-2

cdr3_nt: TGTGCCAGCAGCGTAACTCTAGCGGGAACTAACACCGGGGAGCTGTTTTTT
cdr3_aa: CASSVTLAGTNTGELFF
clone_size: .
d_call: TRBD2
v_call: TRBV9
j_call: TRBJ2-2

cdr3_nt: TGCGCCAGCAGCTTGGAAAGGGGGTACACTGAAGCTTTCTTT
cdr3_aa: CASSLERGYTEAFF
clone_size: .
d_call: .
v_call: TRBV5-1
j_call: TRBJ1-1

cdr3_nt: TGTGCCAGCAAGTTTAGCGGGAGGGAGACCCAGTACTTC
cdr3_aa: CASKFSGRETQYF
clone_size: .
d_call: TRBD2
v_call: TRBV2
j_call: TRBJ2-5

cdr3_nt: TGTGCCAGCAGCAGGGAAGCTATGACAGATACGCAGTATTTT
cdr3_aa: CASSREAMTDTQYF
clone_size: .
d_call: .
v_call: TRBV6-4
j_call: TRBJ2-3

cdr3_nt: TGTGCCGCGGGAGGAGGGGCACAGCCCCAGCATTTT
cdr3_aa: CAAGGGAQPQHF
clone_size: .
d_call: .
v_call: TRBV30
j_call: TRBJ1-5

cdr3_nt: TGTGCCAGCGACGTTGACGCGTGGGGCAATGAGCAGTTCTTC
cdr3_aa: CASDVDAWGNEQFF
clone_size: .
d_call: .
v_call: TRBV27
j_call: TRBJ2-1

cdr3_nt: TGTGCCAGCAGCTACGGGACGGCCCCTATGAACACTGAAGCTTTCTTT
cdr3_aa: CASSYGTAPMNTEAFF
clone_size: .
d_call: .
v_call: TRBV11-2
j_call: TRBJ1-1

cdr3_nt: TGTGCCAGCAGCCTTCGGGGGACTTTACAGAACACTGAAGCTTTCTTT
cdr3_aa: CASSLRGTLQNTEAFF
clone_size: .
d_call: .
v_call: TRBV11-1
j_call: TRBJ1-1

cdr3_nt: TGTGCCAGCTCCCCCGAGGGCTATGGCTACACCTTC
cdr3_aa: CASSPEGYGYTF
clone_size: .
d_call: .
v_call: TRBV18
j_call: TRBJ1-2

cdr3_nt: TGTGCCAGCACTCCCGGAGGGCAAGAGACCCAGTACTTC
cdr3_aa: CASTPGGQETQYF
clone_size: .
d_call: .
v_call: TRBV28
j_call: TRBJ2-5

cdr3_nt: TGTGCCAGCAGTGAGGCAGGGCAGAGAATTGAAGCTTTCTTT
cdr3_aa: CASSEAGQRIEAFF
clone_size: few
d_call: .
v_call: TRBV6-1
j_call: TRBJ1-1

cdr3_nt: TGCGCCAGCCCCGGGGAGCGTGCCGGGGAGCTGTTTTTT
cdr3_aa: CASPGERAGELFF
clone_size: .
d_call: .
v_call: TRBV5-1
j_call: TRBJ2-2

cdr3_nt: TGTGCCAGCAGCCAAGATTTCTATGGCTACACCTTC
cdr3_aa: CASSQDFYGYTF
clone_size: .
d_call: .
v_call: TRBV6-5
j_call: TRBJ1-2

cdr3_nt: TGTGCCAGCAGCCGGACAGTCACTGAAGCTTTCTTT
cdr3_aa: CASSRTVTEAFF
clone_size: .
d_call: .
v_call: TRBV11-1
j_call: TRBJ1-1

cdr3_nt: TGTGCCAGCAGTCCAACGGCTAGCGGGAGATTGTACGAGCAGTACTTC
cdr3_aa: CASSPTASGRLYEQYF
clone_size: .
d_call: TRBD2
v_call: TRBV7-3
j_call: TRBJ2-7

cdr3_nt: TGTGCCAGCAGTTTGACAGTCCGCTACGAGCAGTACTTC
cdr3_aa: CASSLTVRYEQYF
clone_size: .
d_call: .
v_call: TRBV12-3/TRBV12-4
j_call: TRBJ2-7

cdr3_nt: TGTGCCAGCAGCGGGAGGAGAGGCTACACCTTC
cdr3_aa: CASSGRRGYTF
clone_size: .
d_call: .
v_call: TRBV2
j_call: TRBJ1-2

cdr3_nt: TGTGCCAGCAGCCAAGTCCCACTCCTCGAGCAGTACTTC
cdr3_aa: CASSQVPLLEQYF
clone_size: .
d_call: .
v_call: TRBV3-1/TRBV3-2
j_call: TRBJ2-7

cdr3_nt: TGTGCCAGCAGCACAGGTAACTATGGCTACACCTTC
cdr3_aa: CASSTGNYGYTF
clone_size: .
d_call: .
v_call: TRBV27
j_call: TRBJ1-2

cdr3_nt: TGTGCCAGCAGCTCAGGACTAGCTCCCTACGAGCAGTACTTC
cdr3_aa: CASSSGLAPYEQYF
clone_size: .
d_call: TRBD2
v_call: TRBV7-9
j_call: TRBJ2-7

cdr3_nt: TGCAGTGCTAGTGGAGTAGCCGGGGGCTCCTACAATGAGCAGTTCTTC
cdr3_aa: CSASGVAGGSYNEQFF
clone_size: .
d_call: .
v_call: TRBV20-1
j_call: TRBJ2-1

cdr3_nt: TGTGCCAGCAGCGACGGGACTAGCGGGAGTGTCGGGCGGACCCAGTACTTC
cdr3_aa: CASSDGTSGSVGRTQYF
clone_size: once
d_call: TRBD2
v_call: TRBV9
j_call: TRBJ2-5

cdr3_nt: TGTGCCAGCAGTGACAGGACTAGCGGGACCACAGATACGCAGTATTTT
cdr3_aa: CASSDRTSGTTDTQYF
clone_size: .
d_call: TRBD2
v_call: TRBV7-6
j_call: TRBJ2-3

cdr3_nt: TGTGCCAGTAGTATATTCCAGGGTACCGGGGAGCTGTTTTTT
cdr3_aa: CASSIFQGTGELFF
clone_size: .
d_call: .
v_call: TRBV19
j_call: TRBJ2-2

cdr3_nt: TGTGCCAGCAGCTTAGGGCCAGATACGCAGTATTTT
cdr3_aa: CASSLGPDTQYF
clone_size: .
d_call: .
v_call: TRBV7-6
j_call: TRBJ2-3

cdr3_nt: TGTGCCAGCTCACCAGATAAACTAGGTTGGGAGCACGAGCAGTACTTC
cdr3_aa: CASSPDKLGWEHEQYF
clone_size: .
d_call: .
v_call: TRBV18
j_call: TRBJ2-7